The 20 T cell receptor beta chains in this list originate from one sample, sequenced in a study of response to subunit inactivated influenza vaccine. MiXCR, applied by TCRdb to the RT-PCR reads, yields one record per CDR3 protein. The data contain under 850,000 distinct CDR3 sequences, about 18% of them seen just once; the ten biggest clones take up 9.5% to 13%. The material was PBMCs from blood, obtained about 5 days after vaccination. These receptors all stem from a man aged 50-59 years who received an inactivated influenza vaccine.

This clonotype was counted a few times. This chain links TRBV6-2 or TRBV6-3 with TRBJ2-1, with TRBD2 as a possible D gene (5 bases). The V and J ends lost 5 bases and 12 bases respectively, with 20 bases between them. The CDR3 consists of 14 residues. CDR1 MNHEY and CDR2 SVGEGT come from the germline V gene. The CDR3 sequence is CASSPLLSGSGQFF. CDR3 coding DNA: TGTGCCAGCAGTCCCCTACTCTCGGGGTCGGGGCAGTTCTTC.

This clonotype was seen more than once but under ten times. This sequence joins TRBV3-1 and TRBJ1-1; D is ambiguous. This CDR3 has 13 amino acids. CDR1 and CDR2 (germline): LGHDT, YNNKEL (reference sequence). Between the trimmed V and J ends, which lost 4 bases and 8 bases, there was a span of 14 bases. CDR3 in amino acids: CASSPLDGPEAFF. Here the CDR3 DNA reads TGTGCCAGCAGCCCCCTGGACGGCCCGGAAGCTTTCTTT.

This clonotype was counted only a few times. The rearrangement links TRBV7-2 to TRBJ1-5, with a possible D match to TRBD1 (5 bases). Germline V gene data show CDR1 as SGHTA and CDR2 as FQGNSA. The CDR3 extends over 15 amino acids. V was cut by 5 bases and J by 3 bases, with 14 bases left in between. The CDR3 loop reads CASSLQIGHNQPQHF. The CDR3 DNA follows: TGTGCCAGCAGCCTGCAGATCGGACACAATCAGCCCCAGCATTTT.

The chain combines TRBV28 with TRBJ2-7; 8 positions match TRBD1. The CDR3 is 13 residues long. The trim removed 8 bases at V and 0 bases at J, leaving 3 bases unmatched. Germline loops: CDR1 MDHEN, CDR2 SYDVKM. DNA for the CDR3: TGTGCCAGCCGGACAGGGAACTCCTACGAGCAGTACTTC. Its protein product is CASRTGNSYEQYF.

In this sample, this clonotype turned up a few times. The gene calls are TRBV5-1 and TRBJ1-1, with 9 nucleotides matching TRBD1. J lost 4 bases, V lost 4 bases, and 5 bases had no gene match. Germline V lookup: CDR1 SGHRS, CDR2 YFSETQ. CDR3 length: 14 residues. The CDR3 loop reads CASSGQGPGTEAFF. In DNA form, the CDR3 reads TGCGCCAGCAGCGGACAGGGGCCAGGCACTGAAGCTTTCTTT.

J is TRBJ1-1 and V is TRBV7-2; TRBD1 agrees at 7 bases. The CDR3 has 14 amino acids. V dropped 3 bases and J dropped 5; count of bases not matched to a gene: 6. CDR1 and CDR2 (germline): SGHTA, FQGNSA. The CDR3 DNA is TGTGCCAGCAGCTTTACAGGGGCGCGAACTGAAGCTTTCTTT. This translates into CASSFTGARTEAFF.

The CDR3: CASSFGGRLGDTQYF. The CDR3 DNA sequence: TGTGCCAGCAGCTTTGGCGGGAGATTGGGAGATACGCAGTATTTT. The chain uses TRBV7-3 and TRBJ2-3, with TRBD2 matching 7 bases. Trimming removed 3 bases from V and 5 bases from J; junction bases left unmatched: 8. The germline V gene encodes CDR1 SGHTA and CDR2 FQGTGA. The CDR3 loop spans 15 amino acids.

The rearrangement uses TRBV4-2 and TRBJ2-3; the match to TRBD2 covers 7 bases. V shed 3 bases, J shed 4 bases, and the junction held 10 bases outside the gene matches. This CDR3 contains 16 residues. Germline V gene data show CDR1 as LGHNA and CDR2 as YNFKEQ. The CDR3 region is CASSHSPGLISDTQYF. The CDR3 bases are TGTGCCAGCAGCCATTCGCCGGGACTAATCTCAGATACGCAGTATTTT.

There are a few counts of this clonotype. This chain uses TRBV28 with TRBJ1-1, with D unresolved. Per germline, CDR1 MDHEN and CDR2 SYDVKM. This CDR3 contains 15 residues. Deletions cut 4 bases from V and 1 base from J, with 13 bases between. Here the CDR3 reads CASSSDRGPNTEAFF. The CDR3 bases are TGTGCCAGCAGTTCCGACCGGGGTCCGAACACTGAAGCTTTCTTT.

The chain employs TRBV20-1 and TRBJ1-5; D gene uncertain. CDR1 DFQATT and CDR2 SNEGSKA come from the germline V gene (reference sequence). This CDR3 contains 14 residues. V was shortened by 6 bases and J by 0 bases, with 12 bases between the two germline ends. The CDR3 protein is CSARSIASNQPQHF. The CDR3 DNA reads as TGCAGTGCCAGATCCATAGCTAGCAATCAGCCCCAGCATTTT.

The V and J genes are TRBV4-3 and TRBJ2-1; 9 bases are a match to TRBD2. Per the germline V gene, CDR1 is LGHNA and CDR2 is YSLEER. V lost 0 bases and J lost 4; bases outside the gene matches: 7. This CDR3 is built from 17 residues. CDR3 nucleotide sequence: TGCGCCAGCAGCCAAGAAGGAAGCGGGAGGATTTACAATGAGCAGTTCTTC. Amino acids: CASSQEGSGRIYNEQFF.

In this sample, this clonotype turned up a few times. The CDR3 DNA reads TGTGCCAGCAGCTCTCAAAGGGGAGAGACCCAGTACTTC. It specifies CASSSQRGETQYF. The rearrangement joins TRBV7-2 to TRBJ2-5; possible D gene TRBD1, 5 bases. The CDR3 length is 13 residues. Trimming removed 4 bases at V and 4 bases at J, with 10 bases between. Germline CDR1 reads SGHTA; CDR2 reads FQGNSA.

The rearrangement uses TRBV20-1 and TRBJ2-5; 7 nucleotides align to TRBD1. The germline V gene encodes CDR1 DFQATT and CDR2 SNEGSKA (reference sequence). This CDR3 spans 15 amino acids. After removal of 1 base from V and 0 bases from J, the junction contained 5 bases not matched to a gene. The DNA for the CDR3 is TGCAGTGCTAGAGGGGACAGCCAAAACCAAGAGACCCAGTACTTC. Its protein is CSARGDSQNQETQYF.

This clonotype was seen a few times. The chain combines TRBV7-9 with TRBJ2-7; no definite D call. The CDR3 is 12 amino acids. V was pared by 1 base and J by 5 bases, with 6 bases between. Germline CDR1 reads SEHNR; CDR2 reads FQNEAQ (reference sequence). CDR3 DNA: TGTGCCAGCAGCTTAGGGAATCACGAGCAGTACTTC. Protein product: CASSLGNHEQYF.

V gene TRBV10-3 combines with J gene TRBJ2-3; D call uncertain. CDR1 is ENHRY and CDR2 is SYGVKD in the germline V gene. This CDR3 region has 15 residues. Deletions cut 5 bases from V and 2 bases from J, with 14 bases between. The CDR3 loop reads CAISSATVNTDTQYF. The CDR3 DNA reads TGTGCCATCAGTAGTGCAACAGTGAACACAGATACGCAGTATTTT.

J is TRBJ2-1 and V is TRBV12-3 or TRBV12-4; 8 bases line up with TRBD2. CDR3 length: 13 residues. Trimming took 6 bases from V and 9 from J; bases not matched to a gene: 7. The chain's CDR3 is CASSPGLGSEQFF. The CDR3 region has the DNA TGTGCCAGCAGCCCGGGACTAGGGTCTGAGCAGTTCTTC.

This chain joins TRBV29-1 and TRBJ2-3; D gene unclear. Germline assignment: CDR1 SQVTM and CDR2 ANQGSEA. The CDR3 covers 12 residues. The V end lost 7 bases, the J end lost 2 bases, and 10 bases lay between the germline ends. The CDR3 sequence: CSAYSNTDTQYF. CDR3 sequence (DNA): TGCAGCGCCTACTCAAACACAGATACGCAGTATTTT.

This chain connects TRBV6-4 to TRBJ1-1; the D is unclear. The germline CDR1 and CDR2 sequences are MRHNA and SNTAGT. This CDR3 contains 13 residues. V was clipped by 6 bases and J by 3 bases, with 11 bases between them. Written as DNA, the CDR3 is TGTGCCAGCAGCGTAGAAGAGGACACTGAAGCTTTCTTT. It specifies CASSVEEDTEAFF.

V usage is TRBV10-3 and J usage is TRBJ2-7; TRBD2 matches at 11 bases. CDR1 is ENHRY and CDR2 is SYGVKD in the germline V gene. V lost 0 bases and J lost 0; bases outside the gene matches: 4. The CDR3 totals 17 residues. CDR3 protein: CAISESLAGGNSYEQYF. CDR3 nucleotides: TGTGCCATCAGTGAGTCTCTAGCGGGAGGCAACTCCTACGAGCAGTACTTC.

The chain combines TRBV3-1 with TRBJ1-6; D is perhaps TRBD1 (6 bases). Trimming stripped 1 base from V and 6 bases from J, with 10 bases between. The CDR3 loop spans 15 amino acids. CDR1 and CDR2 (germline): LGHDT, YNNKEL (reference sequence). CDR3 protein: CASSQAGGRNSPLHF. Written as DNA, the CDR3 is TGTGCCAGCAGCCAAGCCGGGGGCCGTAATTCACCCCTCCACTTT.